The 25 T cell receptor beta chains listed next were all sequenced from one sample in a study of T-cell reconstitution after alpha-beta-depleted transplantation in children. A TCRbeta library incorporating unique molecular identifiers was prepared. TCRdb fed the PCR reads into MiXCR, producing one record per CDR3 protein. The sample carries about 310,000 distinct CDR3 sequences, 23% recorded once. This sample comprised PBMCs, mostly from graft donor cells, obtained 180 days after TCRalphabeta/CD19-depleted stem cell transplant. Receptors originate from a male patient under 18 who had a stem cell transplant for acute lymphoblastic leukemia, so the T cells may come from the graft donor.

J is TRBJ2-2 and V is TRBV6-4; 10 bases align to TRBD1. The CDR3 has 15 amino acids. Germline V CDR1 and CDR2: MRHNA, SNTAGT. V dropped 7 bases and J dropped 1; count of bases not matched to a gene: 3. In DNA form, the CDR3 reads TGTGCCAGCAATCGGACAGGGGGGAACACCGGGGAGCTGTTTTTT. This sequence encodes CASNRTGGNTGELFF.

This clonotype has only a few counts. This chain links TRBV4-1 with TRBJ2-1, with 9 bases aligning to TRBD2. The trim removed 6 bases at V and 1 base at J, leaving 4 bases unmatched. Germline values: CDR1 MGHRA, CDR2 YSYEKL. The CDR3 runs to 15 residues. The CDR3 DNA reads as TGCGCCAGCAGGATAGCGGGAGAGTCCTACAATGAGCAGTTCTTC. Protein: CASRIAGESYNEQFF.

The sample holds many counts of this clonotype. This chain connects TRBV4-1 to TRBJ1-4; D is ambiguous. Germline-derived CDR1 and CDR2 are MGHRA and YSYEKL. There are 15 residues in the CDR3. V dropped 4 bases and J dropped 1 base, with 10 bases sitting between them. CDR3 loop: CASSPGLRTNEKLFF. In nucleotides, the CDR3 is TGCGCCAGCAGCCCCGGACTGAGAACTAATGAAAAACTGTTTTTT.

The chain carries TRBV25-1 and TRBJ2-1; a weak D match, TRBD2 (6 bases). CDR1 and CDR2 (germline): MGHDK, SYGVNS. The V end was cut by 5 bases, the J end by 5 bases, with 16 bases between. The CDR3 is 15 amino acids. The DNA for the CDR3 is TGTGCCAGCAGTCCCCATAGGTCGGGAGACAATGAGCAGTTCTTC. Translated, it gives CASSPHRSGDNEQFF.

This clonotype was counted a few times. The chain employs TRBV20-1 and TRBJ1-4; perhaps TRBD1 as D (5 bases). Germline lookup yields CDR1 DFQATT and CDR2 SNEGSKA (reference sequence). CDR3 length: 12 residues. Trimming took off 5 bases at V and 5 bases at J, with 9 bases between the two ends. Written as DNA, the CDR3 is TGCAGTGCTCTAAGGGGAAATGAAAAACTGTTTTTT. The encoded protein is CSALRGNEKLFF.

V gene TRBV27 combines with J gene TRBJ2-2, with 9 bases that match TRBD2. Germline CDR1 is MNHEY and CDR2 is SMNVEV (reference sequence). J gave up 6 bases and V 2 bases, and 7 bases lay outside the gene matches. The CDR3 is made up of 16 amino acids. CDR3 nucleotide sequence: TGTGCCAGCAGTTTAATCGGCGGGAGGGCCCCCGGGGAGCTGTTTTTT. Translating gives CASSLIGGRAPGELFF.

In the case of this clonotype: Germline and junction disagree at one end, which may indicate a read error. The CDR3 sequence: CARSQPDHTDTQYF. CDR3 coding DNA: TGCGCCAGGAGCCAGCCCGACCACACAGATACGCAGTATTTT. The chain recombines TRBV4-1 with TRBJ2-3; D unclear. This CDR3 is built from 14 residues. Germline V lookup: CDR1 MGHRA, CDR2 YSYEKL.

This clonotype appeared a few times. The CDR3 is CASSSDRGSNQPQHF. Written as DNA, the CDR3 is TGTGCCAGCAGCTCGGACAGGGGAAGCAATCAGCCCCAGCATTTT. The chain links TRBV7-9 to TRBJ1-5; 9 bases align to TRBD1. CDR1 SEHNR and CDR2 FQNEAQ come from the germline V gene (reference sequence). The CDR3 totals 15 residues. With 4 bases clipped from V and 1 base from J, the junction kept 2 bases outside the gene matches.

This clonotype came up a few times. This chain uses TRBV2 with TRBJ2-1; D remains unclear. The CDR3 runs to 11 residues. V was clipped by 8 bases and J by 5 bases, with 7 bases between them. Germline CDR1 SNHLY, CDR2 FYNNEI. The CDR3 region has the DNA TGTGCCAGCCAGACCAACAATGAGCAGTTCTTC. Translating it yields CASQTNNEQFF.

J is TRBJ2-1 and V is TRBV12-3 or TRBV12-4, with D perhaps TRBD1 (6 bases). This CDR3 region has 16 residues. Deletions cut 6 bases from V and 0 bases from J, with 15 bases between. The DNA for the CDR3 is TGTGCCAGCAGCGAACAGGGTCTAGTCTCCTACAATGAGCAGTTCTTC. It codes for CASSEQGLVSYNEQFF.

On this clonotype itself: Its ends do not fully match the called genes, so a read error is possible. V and J are TRBV6-5 and TRBJ1-4; D not certain. This CDR3 has 17 residues. The germline V gene encodes CDR1 MNHEY and CDR2 SVGAGI. The CDR3 spells CASSYSGWAATNKKLFF. The CDR3 bases are TGTGCCAGCAGTTACTCCGGGTGGGCTGCAACTAATAAAAAACTGTTTTTT.

The J gene is TRBJ2-7, the V gene TRBV7-9, with D unclear. V gave up 3 bases and J gave up 5 bases, with 8 bases separating them. The CDR3 covers 12 residues. Looked up from germline, CDR1 is SEHNR and CDR2 is FQNEAQ (reference sequence). The CDR3 spells CASSFSGNEQYF. In nucleotides, the CDR3 is TGTGCCAGCAGCTTCAGTGGGAACGAGCAGTACTTC.

This clonotype was detected only a few times. V and J are TRBV5-1 and TRBJ2-7; D is undetermined. Trimming removed 4 bases at V and 3 bases at J, with 14 bases between. The germline V gene encodes CDR1 SGHRS and CDR2 YFSETQ. The CDR3 is 14 residues long. Written as DNA, the CDR3 is TGCGCCAGCAGCCCCCGATCGGGCTACTACGAGCAGTACTTC. Its protein is CASSPRSGYYEQYF.

Here the CDR3 DNA reads TGTGCCAGCAGTTTCCTTGAGAACACTGAAGCTTTCTTT. Encoded protein: CASSFLENTEAFF. The chain uses TRBV27 and TRBJ1-1; no definite D call. The length of the CDR3 is 13 residues. Per germline, CDR1 MNHEY and CDR2 SMNVEV (reference sequence). The ends were cut back, 3 bases at V and 1 base at J, with 6 bases in the middle.

The CDR3 DNA sequence: TGCGCCAGCAGCCCCGGACAGCTTAATTCACCCCTCCACTTT. As protein: CASSPGQLNSPLHF. The chain employs TRBV5-1 and TRBJ1-6; tentatively, D is TRBD1 (6 bases). V gave up 4 bases and J gave up 6 bases, with 11 bases separating them. The germline V gene has CDR1 SGHRS and CDR2 YFSETQ. The CDR3 runs 14 residues. Full variable domain (remainder filled in from reference TRBV5-1 and TRBJ1-6): KAGVTQTPRYLIKTRGQQVTLSCSPISGHRSVSWYQQTPGQGLQFLFEYFSETQRNKGNFPGRFSGRQFSNSRSEMNVSTLELGDSALYLCASSPGQLNSPLHFGNGTRLTVT.

The J gene is TRBJ2-4, the V gene TRBV29-1; D unresolved. V was trimmed by 3 bases and J by 1 base, leaving 7 bases between them. The CDR3 sequence is 13 residues long. Germline V gene data show CDR1 as SQVTM and CDR2 as ANQGSEA. This CDR3 is CSVEVGAKNIQYF. In DNA form, the CDR3 reads TGCAGCGTTGAGGTGGGGGCCAAAAACATTCAGTACTTC.

This clonotype was counted ten times or more. The V call is TRBV20-1, the J call TRBJ2-5; 9 bases line up with TRBD1. V lost 2 bases to trimming and J lost 5 bases; unmatched junction nucleotides: 6. CDR1 is DFQATT, CDR2 SNEGSKA, per germline (reference sequence). CDR3 size: 14 residues. This chain's CDR3 is CSARIQGAGETQYF. The CDR3 nucleotides are TGCAGTGCTAGAATACAGGGGGCCGGGGAGACCCAGTACTTC.

This clonotype was seen a few times. CDR3 loop: CASSQVTSAYNEQFF. The CDR3 nucleotides are TGTGCCAGCAGCCAAGTGACGTCGGCCTACAATGAGCAGTTCTTC. V gene TRBV3-1 combines with J gene TRBJ2-1; D call uncertain. Germline CDR1 is LGHDT and CDR2 is YNNKEL (reference sequence). The CDR3 is made up of 15 amino acids. V shed 1 base and J shed 2 bases, with 9 bases lying between them.

This clonotype was detected only a few times. CDR3 sequence reads: CASSLQLETQYF. CDR3 nucleotides: TGTGCCAGCAGCTTACAGTTAGAGACCCAGTACTTC. J is TRBJ2-5 and V is TRBV7-9; D remains unclear. The CDR3 length is 12 residues. The germline V and J ends were trimmed by 2 bases and 4 bases, with 5 bases remaining between them. CDR1 and CDR2 (germline): SEHNR, FQNEAQ (reference sequence).

The chain is built from TRBV15 and TRBJ2-7, with 11 nucleotides matching TRBD1. The germline V gene has CDR1 LNHNV and CDR2 YYDKDF (reference sequence). V gave up 1 base and J gave up 2 bases; unmatched junction bases: 1. The CDR3 is made up of 15 amino acids. In DNA, the CDR3 is TGTGCCACCAGCAGAGTGGACAGGGGGCCCTACGAGCAGTACTTC. Its translation: CATSRVDRGPYEQYF.

This clonotype was found many times. The chain couples TRBV4-2 to TRBJ2-3, with D possibly being TRBD2 (5 bases). This CDR3 is 17 amino acids long. The V gene lost 2 bases and the J gene lost 4 bases, with 19 bases spanning the gap. Germline lookup yields CDR1 LGHNA and CDR2 YNFKEQ. CDR3 bases: TGTGCCAGCAGCCAAAGCTCCCTGGGAGAGAGCCCAGATACGCAGTATTTT. Its translation: CASSQSSLGESPDTQYF.

This chain joins TRBV29-1 and TRBJ2-5, with D uncertain. The V end lost 4 bases, the J end lost 1 base, and 13 bases lay between the germline ends. Per germline, CDR1 SQVTM and CDR2 ANQGSEA. The CDR3 is made up of 14 amino acids. The CDR3 nucleotides are TGCAGCGTTGGGGCCGCCTCTATCCAAGAGACCCAGTACTTC. Encoded protein: CSVGAASIQETQYF.

This clonotype was counted only a few times. The gene calls are TRBV10-3 and TRBJ2-1, with 7 bases lining up with TRBD2. The CDR3 length is 14 residues. Germline loops: CDR1 ENHRY, CDR2 SYGVKD. V lost 3 bases to trimming and J lost 9 bases; unmatched junction nucleotides: 8. The CDR3 DNA follows: TGTGCCATCAGTGACAGGGCGGGAGATGGTGAGCAGTTCTTC. Translated, it gives CAISDRAGDGEQFF.

This chain connects TRBV2 to TRBJ2-3; TRBD2 might be the D (5 bases). Between the trimmed V and J ends, which lost 1 base and 0 bases, there was a span of 20 bases. In germline, CDR1 is SNHLY, CDR2 FYNNEI. The CDR3 is 19 amino acids. The CDR3 protein is CASSEGSTPQEVSTDTQYF. CDR3 DNA sequence: TGTGCCAGCAGTGAAGGTTCGACGCCCCAGGAGGTCAGCACAGATACGCAGTATTTT.

The rearrangement links TRBV19 to TRBJ2-1; 8 bases are shared with TRBD2. V lost 3 bases, J lost 2 bases, and 6 bases stayed unmatched. This CDR3 spans 16 amino acids. CDR1 is LNHDA, CDR2 SQIVND, per germline (reference sequence). The CDR3 DNA sequence: TGTGCCAGTAGTATGTATAGCGGGAACACCTACAATGAGCAGTTCTTC. Translation: CASSMYSGNTYNEQFF.